This entry is about one T cell receptor (beta chain). As yet, its antigen is unknown. V shed 5 bases, J shed 2 bases, and the junction held 8 bases outside the gene matches. This CDR3 is 16 amino acids long. CDR1 is MDHEN, CDR2 SYDVKM, per germline. These data are taken from a study of T cell repertoires in cytomegalovirus infection. Whole-study findings and limits: HLA-C-restricted, CMV-specific TCR beta clonotypes were dominant ex vivo. The study identified carriers of CMV plus the relevant HLA from cumulative public TCR beta family frequency.

TCRdb re-derived calls from the reads in MiXCR, one entry per CDR3 protein. Of hundreds of thousands of distinct CDR3 sequences in the sample, less than 25% are singletons; the top ten hold around 7.6%. This receptor was obtained from a human donor in good health (CMV status not recorded). Some clones in this sample may be carry-over from other donors' samples. The specimen sequenced was CD8+ T cells from PBMCs. This chain links TRBV28 with TRBJ2-1, with 8 bases aligning to TRBD1. The CDR3 loop reads CASSPSDRDPYNEQFF. CDR3 nucleotides: TGTGCCAGCAGTCCCTCGGACAGGGATCCCTACAATGAGCAGTTCTTC.